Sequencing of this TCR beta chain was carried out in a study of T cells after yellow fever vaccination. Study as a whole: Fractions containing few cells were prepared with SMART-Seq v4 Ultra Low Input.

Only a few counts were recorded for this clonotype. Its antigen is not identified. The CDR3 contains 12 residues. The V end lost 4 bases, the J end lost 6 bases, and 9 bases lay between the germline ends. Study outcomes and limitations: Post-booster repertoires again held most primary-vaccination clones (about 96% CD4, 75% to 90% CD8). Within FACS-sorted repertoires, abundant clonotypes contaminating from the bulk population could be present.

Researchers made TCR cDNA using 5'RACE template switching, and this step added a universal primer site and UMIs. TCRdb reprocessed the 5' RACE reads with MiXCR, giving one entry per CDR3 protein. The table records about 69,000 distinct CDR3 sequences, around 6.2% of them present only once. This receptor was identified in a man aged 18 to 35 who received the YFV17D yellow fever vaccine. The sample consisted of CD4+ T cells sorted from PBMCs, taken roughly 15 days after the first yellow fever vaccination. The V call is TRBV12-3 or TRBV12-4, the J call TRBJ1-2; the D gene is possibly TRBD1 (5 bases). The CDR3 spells CASSSPGNGYTF. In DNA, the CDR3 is TGTGCCAGCAGTTCTCCAGGGAATGGCTACACCTTC.